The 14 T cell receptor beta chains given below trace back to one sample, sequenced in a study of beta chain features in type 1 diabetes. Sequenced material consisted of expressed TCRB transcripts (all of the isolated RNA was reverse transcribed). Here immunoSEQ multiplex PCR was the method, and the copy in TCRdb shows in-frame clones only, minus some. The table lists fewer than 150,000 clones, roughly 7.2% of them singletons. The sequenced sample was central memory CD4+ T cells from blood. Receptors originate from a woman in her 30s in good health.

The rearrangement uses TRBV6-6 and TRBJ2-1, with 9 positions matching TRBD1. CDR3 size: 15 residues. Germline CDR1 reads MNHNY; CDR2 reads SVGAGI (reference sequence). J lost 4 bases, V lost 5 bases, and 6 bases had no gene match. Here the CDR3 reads CASSPAGTGYNEQFF. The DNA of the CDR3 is TGTGCCAGCAGTCCCGCCGGGACAGGGTACAATGAGCAGTTCTTC.

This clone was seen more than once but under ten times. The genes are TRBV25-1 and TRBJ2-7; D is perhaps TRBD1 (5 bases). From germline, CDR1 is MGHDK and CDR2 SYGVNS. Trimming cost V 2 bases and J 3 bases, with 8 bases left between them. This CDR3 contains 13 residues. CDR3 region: CASSEQGIYEQYF. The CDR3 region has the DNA TGTGCCAGCAGTGAACAGGGAATCTACGAGCAGTACTTC.

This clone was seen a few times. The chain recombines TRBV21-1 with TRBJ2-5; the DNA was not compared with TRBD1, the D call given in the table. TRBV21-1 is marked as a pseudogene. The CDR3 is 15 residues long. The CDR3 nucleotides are TGTGCCAGCAGCAGATCTCCGGGACAGGAAGAGACCCAGTACTTC. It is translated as CASSRSPGQEETQYF.

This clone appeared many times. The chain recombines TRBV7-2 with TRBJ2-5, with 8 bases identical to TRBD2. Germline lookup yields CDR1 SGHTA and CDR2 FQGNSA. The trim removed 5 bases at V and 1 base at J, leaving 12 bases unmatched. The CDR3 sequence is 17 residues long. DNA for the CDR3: TGTGCCAGCAGCCAAATCTCCAGCGGGAGTTCCCAAGAGACCCAGTACTTC. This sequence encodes CASSQISSGSSQETQYF.

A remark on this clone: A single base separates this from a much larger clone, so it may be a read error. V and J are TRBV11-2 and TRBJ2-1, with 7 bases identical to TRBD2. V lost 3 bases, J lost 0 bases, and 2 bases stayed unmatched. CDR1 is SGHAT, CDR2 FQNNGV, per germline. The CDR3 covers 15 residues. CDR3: CASSFGGSSYNEQFF. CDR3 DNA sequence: TGTGCCAGCAGCTTCGGCGGGAGCTCCTACAATGAGCAGTTCTTC.

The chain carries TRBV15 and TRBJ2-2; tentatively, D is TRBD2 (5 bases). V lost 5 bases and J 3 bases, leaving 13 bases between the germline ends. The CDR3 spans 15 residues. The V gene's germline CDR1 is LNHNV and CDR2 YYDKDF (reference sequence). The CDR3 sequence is CATSSGLRDTGELFF. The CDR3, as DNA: TGTGCCACCAGCTCAGGACTGCGGGACACCGGGGAGCTGTTTTTT.

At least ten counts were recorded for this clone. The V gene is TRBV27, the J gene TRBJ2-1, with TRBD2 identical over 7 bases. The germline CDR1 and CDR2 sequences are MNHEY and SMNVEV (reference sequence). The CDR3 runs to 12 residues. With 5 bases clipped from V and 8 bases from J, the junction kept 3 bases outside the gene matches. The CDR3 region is CASSRLAHEQFF. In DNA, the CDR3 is TGTGCCAGCAGTAGACTAGCCCATGAGCAGTTCTTC.

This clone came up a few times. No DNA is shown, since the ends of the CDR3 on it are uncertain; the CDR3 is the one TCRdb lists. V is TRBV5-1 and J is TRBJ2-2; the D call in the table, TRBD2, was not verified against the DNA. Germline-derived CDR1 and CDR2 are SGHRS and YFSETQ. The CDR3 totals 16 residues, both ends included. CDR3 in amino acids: CASSFLEKRTTGELFF.

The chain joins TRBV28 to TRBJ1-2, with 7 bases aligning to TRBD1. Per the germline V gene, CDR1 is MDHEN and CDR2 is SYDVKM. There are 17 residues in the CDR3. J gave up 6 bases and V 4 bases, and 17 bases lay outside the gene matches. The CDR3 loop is CASSSPTGTGRSDGYTF. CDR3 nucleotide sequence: TGTGCCAGCAGTTCCCCGACAGGGACTGGGAGGAGCGATGGCTACACCTTC.

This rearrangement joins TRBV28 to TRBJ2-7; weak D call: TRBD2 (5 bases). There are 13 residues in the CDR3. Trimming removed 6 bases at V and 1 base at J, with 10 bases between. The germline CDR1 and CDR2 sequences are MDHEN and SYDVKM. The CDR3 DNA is TGTGCCAGCAGGGCACTAGATTCCTACGAGCAGTACTTC. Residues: CASRALDSYEQYF.

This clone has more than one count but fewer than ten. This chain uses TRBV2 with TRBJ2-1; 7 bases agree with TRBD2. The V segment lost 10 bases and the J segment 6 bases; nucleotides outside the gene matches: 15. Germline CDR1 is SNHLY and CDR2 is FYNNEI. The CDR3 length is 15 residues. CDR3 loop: CATLKGGRRLNEQFF. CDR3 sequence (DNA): TGTGCCACACTAAAGGGCGGGAGAAGGCTCAATGAGCAGTTCTTC.

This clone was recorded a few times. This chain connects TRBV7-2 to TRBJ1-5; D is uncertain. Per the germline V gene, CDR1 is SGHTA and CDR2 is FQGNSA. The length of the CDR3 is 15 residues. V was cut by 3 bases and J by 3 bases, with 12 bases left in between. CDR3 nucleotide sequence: TGTGCCAGCAGCTTCTCTACAGAACCCAATCAGCCCCAGCATTTT. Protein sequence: CASSFSTEPNQPQHF. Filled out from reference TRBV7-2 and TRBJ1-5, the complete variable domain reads GAGVSQSPSNKVTEKGKDVELRCDPISGHTALYWYRQSLGQGLEFLIYFQGNSAPDKSGLPSDRFSAERTGGSVSTLTIQRTQQEDSAVYLCASSFSTEPNQPQHFGDGTRLSIL.

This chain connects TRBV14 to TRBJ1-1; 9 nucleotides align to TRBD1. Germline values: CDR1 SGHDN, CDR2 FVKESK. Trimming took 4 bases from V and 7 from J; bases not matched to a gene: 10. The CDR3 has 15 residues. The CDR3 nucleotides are TGTGCCAGCAGCCTCCGACCGACAGGGGGGTATGAAGCTTTCTTT. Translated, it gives CASSLRPTGGYEAFF.

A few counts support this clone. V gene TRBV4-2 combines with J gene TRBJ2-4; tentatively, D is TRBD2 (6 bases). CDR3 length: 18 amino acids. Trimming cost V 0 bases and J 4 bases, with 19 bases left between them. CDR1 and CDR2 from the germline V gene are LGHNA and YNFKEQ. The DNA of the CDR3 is TGTGCCAGCAGCCAAGAGTCATCAGCGGGCCTCCTTAAAAACATTCAGTACTTC. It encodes CASSQESSAGLLKNIQYF.